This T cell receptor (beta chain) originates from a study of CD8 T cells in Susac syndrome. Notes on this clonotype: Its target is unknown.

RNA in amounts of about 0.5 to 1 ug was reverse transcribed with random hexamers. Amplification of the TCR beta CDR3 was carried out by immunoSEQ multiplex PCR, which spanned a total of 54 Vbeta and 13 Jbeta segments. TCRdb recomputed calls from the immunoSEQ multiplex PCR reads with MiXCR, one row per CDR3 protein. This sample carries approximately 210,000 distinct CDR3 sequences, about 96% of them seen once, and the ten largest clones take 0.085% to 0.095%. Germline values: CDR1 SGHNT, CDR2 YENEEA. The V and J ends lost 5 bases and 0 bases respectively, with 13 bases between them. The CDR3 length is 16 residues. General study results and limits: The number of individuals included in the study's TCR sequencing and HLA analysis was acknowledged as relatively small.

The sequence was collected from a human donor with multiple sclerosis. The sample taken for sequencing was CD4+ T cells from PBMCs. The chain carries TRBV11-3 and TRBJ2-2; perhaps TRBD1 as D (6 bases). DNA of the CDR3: TGTGCCAGCAGCCCTTGGACAGCCACGAACACCGGGGAGCTGTTTTTT. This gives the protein CASSPWTATNTGELFF.